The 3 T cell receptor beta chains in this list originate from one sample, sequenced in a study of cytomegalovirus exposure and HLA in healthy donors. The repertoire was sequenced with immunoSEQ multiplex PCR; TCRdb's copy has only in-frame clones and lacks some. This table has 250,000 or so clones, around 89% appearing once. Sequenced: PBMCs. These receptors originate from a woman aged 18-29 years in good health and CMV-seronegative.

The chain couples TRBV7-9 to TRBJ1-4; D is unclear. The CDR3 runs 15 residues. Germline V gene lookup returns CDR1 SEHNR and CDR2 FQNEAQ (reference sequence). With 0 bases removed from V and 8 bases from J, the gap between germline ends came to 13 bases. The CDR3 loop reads CASSLARAGLEKLFF. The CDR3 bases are TGTGCCAGCAGCTTAGCGCGGGCAGGTTTGGAAAAACTGTTTTTT.

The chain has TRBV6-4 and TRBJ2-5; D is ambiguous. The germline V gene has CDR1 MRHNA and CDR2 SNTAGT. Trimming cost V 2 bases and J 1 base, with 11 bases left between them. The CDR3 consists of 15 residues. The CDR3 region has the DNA TGTGCCAGCAGTGACGGTAAGCAGCGCCAAGAGACCCAGTACTTC. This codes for CASSDGKQRQETQYF.

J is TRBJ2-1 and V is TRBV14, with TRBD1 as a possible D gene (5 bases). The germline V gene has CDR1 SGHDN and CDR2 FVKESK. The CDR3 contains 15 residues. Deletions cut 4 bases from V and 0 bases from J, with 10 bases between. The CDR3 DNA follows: TGTGCCAGCAGCCTCGACAGTTTCTCCTACAATGAGCAGTTCTTC. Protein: CASSLDSFSYNEQFF.